The 27 T cell receptor beta chains below were found in one sample sequenced in a study of shared clonotypes between healthy human individuals. The data were produced by immunoSEQ multiplex PCR, yet TCRdb's version contains in-frame clones alone and is incomplete. The top ten clones hold 0.32% of a sample with roughly 400,000 clones, 90% to 97% of them seen once. Sequencing input: memory CD8+ T cells sorted from blood. The subset: CD45RO+ cells pooled with CCR7-negative TemRA cells. The receptors come from a man younger than 40 in good health.

The chain uses TRBV15 and TRBJ2-1; possibly TRBD1 for D (6 bases). CDR1 LNHNV and CDR2 YYDKDF come from the germline V gene (reference sequence). Trimming removed 3 bases from V and 4 bases from J, with 13 bases in between. CDR3 length: 15 amino acids. The CDR3 DNA follows: TGTGCCACCAGCAGGGCAGGGGTAGGGTACAATGAGCAGTTCTTC. Translating gives CATSRAGVGYNEQFF.

V and J are TRBV5-6 and TRBJ1-2, with D uncertain. The CDR3 length is 14 residues. From germline, CDR1 is SGHDT and CDR2 YYEEEE. V was cut by 0 bases and J by 3 bases, with 9 bases left in between. The CDR3 bases are TGTGCCAGCAGCTTGGTAGGCACATACTATGGCTACACCTTC. Translating it yields CASSLVGTYYGYTF.

The V call is TRBV1, the J call TRBJ2-1; the table calls TRBD2, which could not be checked here. TRBV1 is given as a pseudogene. CDR3 size: 17 residues. In nucleotides, the CDR3 is TGCACCAGCAGCCTAGGACTAGCGGGAGACTTTATAGATGAGCAGTTCTTC. Residues: CTSSLGLAGDFIDEQFF.

J is TRBJ2-3 and V is TRBV7-2, with D possibly being TRBD2 (6 bases). From germline, CDR1 is SGHTA and CDR2 FQGNSA. V dropped 8 bases and J dropped 4 bases, with 10 bases sitting between them. This CDR3 has 12 residues. DNA for the CDR3: TGTGCCAGCCGGGGGAGTTCAGATACGCAGTATTTT. Its translation is CASRGSSDTQYF.

The J gene is TRBJ2-3, the V gene TRBV28; 8 bases align to TRBD2. CDR3 size: 17 residues. CDR1 and CDR2 (germline): MDHEN, SYDVKM. After removal of 3 bases from V and 6 bases from J, the junction contained 14 bases not matched to a gene. The CDR3 coding sequence is TGTGCCAGCAGTTTCTTAATGGCGGGAGGTTGGGAGGATACGCAGTATTTT. As protein: CASSFLMAGGWEDTQYF.

The rearrangement uses TRBV28 and TRBJ1-2; D uncertain. CDR1 is MDHEN, CDR2 SYDVKM, per germline. The V and J ends lost 6 bases and 8 bases respectively, with 7 bases between them. This CDR3 is 10 amino acids long. As DNA, the CDR3 is TGTGCCAGCAGAGGCAGCGGCTACACCTTC. This encodes CASRGSGYTF.

This chain joins TRBV7-9 and TRBJ2-1; 9 nucleotides line up with TRBD2. The CDR3 consists of 15 residues. The trim removed 3 bases at V and 7 bases at J, leaving 7 bases unmatched. Germline CDR1 SEHNR, CDR2 FQNEAQ (reference sequence). CDR3 bases: TGTGCCAGCAGCTTTACTAGCGGGTACACAAATGAGCAGTTCTTC. Protein: CASSFTSGYTNEQFF.

This chain connects TRBV29-1 to TRBJ1-1; D unclear. Trimming shortened V by 1 base and J by 6 bases, and 9 bases separated the two germline ends. This CDR3 has 12 residues. Germline V CDR1 and CDR2: SQVTM, ANQGSEA. CDR3 coding DNA: TGCAGCGTTGAAGGTCAGATGGCTGAAGCTTTCTTT. It encodes CSVEGQMAEAFF.

V is TRBV7-6 and J is TRBJ2-1, with 14 bases fitting TRBD2. CDR3 length: 17 residues. The trim removed 1 base at V and 7 bases at J, leaving 6 bases unmatched. Germline V gene sequence: CDR1 SGHVS, CDR2 FNYEAQ. The CDR3 here is CASSLVSTSGRGNEQFF. CDR3 nucleotide sequence: TGTGCCAGCAGCTTAGTTTCGACTAGCGGGAGGGGAAATGAGCAGTTCTTC.

CDR3 region: CASSRTGELFF. In nucleotides, the CDR3 is TGTGCCAGTAGCCGCACCGGGGAGCTGTTTTTT. V and J are TRBV19 and TRBJ2-2, with D unclear. Trimming left V 6 bases short and J 4 bases short, with 3 bases between. The V gene's germline CDR1 is LNHDA and CDR2 SQIVND (reference sequence). The CDR3 consists of 11 residues.

The CDR3 sequence: CASSEWTGEGEKLFF. DNA of the CDR3: TGCGCCAGCAGCGAATGGACAGGGGAAGGGGAAAAACTGTTTTTT. The rearrangement links TRBV5-1 to TRBJ1-4; TRBD1 agrees at 9 bases. The CDR3 loop spans 15 amino acids. Germline V gene data show CDR1 as SGHRS and CDR2 as YFSETQ. Losses at the gene ends were 4 bases for V and 8 bases for J; bases not matched to a gene: 9. The full variable domain, in which reference TRBV5-1 and TRBJ1-4 provide the parts outside the CDR3, is KAGVTQTPRYLIKTRGQQVTLSCSPISGHRSVSWYQQTPGQGLQFLFEYFSETQRNKGNFPGRFSGRQFSNSRSEMNVSTLELGDSALYLCASSEWTGEGEKLFFGSGTQLSVL.

Worth noting for this clone: The sample holds other DNA sequences that translate to the same CDR3. V usage is TRBV18 and J usage is TRBJ2-5; D gene ambiguous. V lost 1 base, J lost 1 base, and 1 base lay in between. Germline assignment: CDR1 KGHSH and CDR2 LQKENI. The CDR3 runs to 12 residues. The CDR3 bases are TGTGCCAGCTCACCACGCCAAGAGACCCAGTACTTC. Translated: CASSPRQETQYF.

The gene calls are TRBV28 and TRBJ2-7, with D perhaps matching TRBD2 (6 bases). Germline-derived CDR1 and CDR2 are MDHEN and SYDVKM. The V end was cut by 5 bases, the J end by 3 bases, with 11 bases between. The length of the CDR3 is 13 residues. The CDR3 is CASSPGSGYEQYF. The CDR3 region has the DNA TGTGCCAGCAGTCCCGGTAGCGGCTACGAGCAGTACTTC.

V usage is TRBV5-4 and J usage is TRBJ2-3; the D gene is possibly TRBD1 (5 bases). Germline CDR1 SGHNT, CDR2 YYREEE (reference sequence). V dropped 3 bases and J dropped 4 bases, with 12 bases sitting between them. The CDR3 totals 14 residues. The CDR3 is CASSWGAFSDTQYF. CDR3 coding DNA: TGTGCCAGCAGCTGGGGCGCGTTTTCAGATACGCAGTATTTT.

Here the CDR3 DNA reads TGTGCCAGCAGCCAACTAGCGGTATCGACGTGGCCAGATACGCAGTATTTT. It translates to CASSQLAVSTWPDTQYF. V and J are TRBV4-2 and TRBJ2-3; 7 bases are shared with TRBD2. The CDR3 spans 17 residues. Trimming took 2 bases from V and 4 from J; bases not matched to a gene: 12. Germline V gene sequence: CDR1 LGHNA, CDR2 YNFKEQ.

The J gene is TRBJ1-1, the V gene TRBV5-4, with D perhaps matching TRBD1 (6 bases). CDR3 length: 12 amino acids. Trimming shortened V by 0 bases and J by 7 bases, and 7 bases separated the two germline ends. Germline V CDR1 and CDR2: SGHNT, YYREEE (reference sequence). CDR3 sequence reads: CASSLARGEAFF. The CDR3 nucleotides read TGTGCCAGCAGCTTGGCCAGGGGTGAAGCTTTCTTT.

This rearrangement joins TRBV30 to TRBJ2-1, with 7 bases aligning to TRBD2. The ends lost 0 bases at V and 1 base at J; junction bases unmatched: 12. Per germline, CDR1 GTSNPN and CDR2 SVGIG (reference sequence). This CDR3 spans 18 amino acids. The CDR3 sequence is CAWSVGDYRRESYNEQFF. As DNA, the CDR3 is TGTGCCTGGAGTGTAGGGGACTATAGGCGGGAGTCCTACAATGAGCAGTTCTTC.

V is TRBV2 and J is TRBJ2-3; D ambiguous. The CDR3 is 13 residues long. Germline V gene data show CDR1 as SNHLY and CDR2 as FYNNEI. V was pared by 7 bases and J by 3 bases, with 11 bases between. CDR3 in DNA: TGTGCCAGCATACGACTTCAGACAGATACGCAGTATTTT. This gives the protein CASIRLQTDTQYF.

J is TRBJ2-7 and V is TRBV18; 8 positions agree with TRBD1. The ends lost 3 bases at V and 3 bases at J; junction bases unmatched: 7. The CDR3 runs to 15 residues. Germline loops: CDR1 KGHSH, CDR2 LQKENI. The CDR3 bases are TGTGCCAGCTCACCCGACAGGGGTAACGGCTACGAGCAGTACTTC. This codes for CASSPDRGNGYEQYF.

This chain uses TRBV19 with TRBJ2-7; D call uncertain. Trimming took off 4 bases at V and 2 bases at J, with 12 bases between the two ends. CDR1 and CDR2 from the germline V gene are LNHDA and SQIVND (reference sequence). The CDR3 consists of 14 residues. The CDR3 DNA follows: TGTGCCAGTAGTACCCGAGGCGGCCCCTACGAGCAGTACTTC. Residues: CASSTRGGPYEQYF.

This clone appeared once. J is TRBJ2-7 and V is TRBV5-4, with 9 bases aligning to TRBD1. The trim removed 4 bases at V and 4 bases at J, leaving 9 bases unmatched. Germline V gene data show CDR1 as SGHNT and CDR2 as YYREEE (reference sequence). The CDR3 is made up of 15 amino acids. Here the CDR3 reads CASSQPGQGMYEQYF. CDR3 in DNA: TGTGCCAGCAGCCAACCGGGACAGGGAATGTACGAGCAGTACTTC.

This clone showed up just once. J is TRBJ2-1 and V is TRBV30; D gene uncertain. V was trimmed by 2 bases and J by 3 bases, leaving 5 bases between them. This CDR3 has 12 amino acids. The germline CDR1 and CDR2 sequences are GTSNPN and SVGIG (reference sequence). The CDR3 coding sequence is TGTGCCTGGAGTTACCACTACAATGAGCAGTTCTTC. It is translated as CAWSYHYNEQFF. Looking up the rest from reference TRBV30 and TRBJ2-1 gives the full variable domain: SQTIHQWPATLVQPVGSPLSLECTVEGTSNPNLYWYRQAAGRGLQLLFYSVGIGQISSEVPQNLSASRPQDRQFILSSKKLLLSDSGFYLCAWSYHYNEQFFGPGTRLTVL.

The V and J genes are TRBV27 and TRBJ2-7; 7 nucleotides match TRBD2. After removal of 2 bases from V and 4 bases from J, the junction contained 8 bases not matched to a gene. The V gene's germline CDR1 is MNHEY and CDR2 SMNVEV (reference sequence). The CDR3 totals 15 residues. The CDR3 DNA is TGTGCCAGCAGTTTAGCGGGAGTGGGGGGATACGAGCAGTACTTC. Translation gives CASSLAGVGGYEQYF.

CDR3 sequence: CASTQDDAANYGYTF. CDR3 nucleotides: TGTGCCAGCACCCAGGACGATGCGGCTAACTATGGCTACACCTTC. The gene calls are TRBV7-9 and TRBJ1-2, with D unresolved. Germline CDR1 is SEHNR and CDR2 is FQNEAQ (reference sequence). Trimming cost V 7 bases and J 0 bases, with 15 bases left between them. The length of the CDR3 is 15 residues.

About this clone itself: Other nucleotide sequences from this sample produce the same CDR3. The chain couples TRBV28 to TRBJ2-7, with D unclear. Looked up from germline, CDR1 is MDHEN and CDR2 is SYDVKM. Trimming shortened V by 4 bases and J by 4 bases, and 5 bases separated the two germline ends. CDR3 size: 11 residues. CDR3 bases: TGTGCCAGCAGTTCCAGGTACGAGCAGTACTTC. Protein sequence: CASSSRYEQYF.

V gene TRBV7-4 combines with J gene TRBJ1-1; D is perhaps TRBD1 (5 bases). CDR1 is SGHVT and CDR2 is SQSDAQ in the germline V gene. V was pared by 5 bases and J by 7 bases, with 14 bases between. This CDR3 is 13 amino acids long. CDR3 sequence: CASSRQTGGEAFF. In DNA form, the CDR3 reads TGTGCCAGCAGCCGACAGACCGGTGGTGAAGCTTTCTTT.

V gene TRBV7-8 combines with J gene TRBJ2-1; the match to TRBD2 covers 11 bases. CDR1 and CDR2 (germline): SGHVS, FQNEAQ. V lost 5 bases to trimming and J lost 4 bases; unmatched junction nucleotides: 4. The CDR3 has 15 amino acids. CDR3 region: CASSLIAGGYNEQFF. The CDR3 DNA reads as TGTGCCAGCAGCCTTATAGCGGGAGGGTACAATGAGCAGTTCTTC.